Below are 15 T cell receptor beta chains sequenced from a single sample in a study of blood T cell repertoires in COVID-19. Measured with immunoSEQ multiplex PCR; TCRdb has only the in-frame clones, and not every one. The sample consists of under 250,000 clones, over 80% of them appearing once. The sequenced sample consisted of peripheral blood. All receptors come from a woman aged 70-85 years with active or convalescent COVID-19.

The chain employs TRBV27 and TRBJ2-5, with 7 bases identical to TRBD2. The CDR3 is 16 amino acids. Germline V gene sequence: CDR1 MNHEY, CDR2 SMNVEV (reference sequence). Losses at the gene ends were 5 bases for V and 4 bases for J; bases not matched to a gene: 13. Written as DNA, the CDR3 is TGTGCCAGCAGTCGGTCTGGGACTAAACCTTCAGAGACCCAGTACTTC. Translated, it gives CASSRSGTKPSETQYF.

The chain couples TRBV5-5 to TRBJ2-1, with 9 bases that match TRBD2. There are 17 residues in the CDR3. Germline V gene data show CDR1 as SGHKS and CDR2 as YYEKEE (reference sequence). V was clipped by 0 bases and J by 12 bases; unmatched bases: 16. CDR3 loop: CASSLGLAGQLVVVQFF. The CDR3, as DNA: TGTGCCAGCAGCTTGGGTCTAGCGGGACAGCTTGTCGTGGTGCAGTTCTTC.

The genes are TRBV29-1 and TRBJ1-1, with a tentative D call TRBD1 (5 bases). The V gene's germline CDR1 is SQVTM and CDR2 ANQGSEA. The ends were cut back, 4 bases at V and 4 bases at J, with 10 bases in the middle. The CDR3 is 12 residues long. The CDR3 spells CSVGDSFTEAFF. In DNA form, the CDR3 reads TGCAGCGTTGGTGACAGCTTCACTGAAGCTTTCTTT.

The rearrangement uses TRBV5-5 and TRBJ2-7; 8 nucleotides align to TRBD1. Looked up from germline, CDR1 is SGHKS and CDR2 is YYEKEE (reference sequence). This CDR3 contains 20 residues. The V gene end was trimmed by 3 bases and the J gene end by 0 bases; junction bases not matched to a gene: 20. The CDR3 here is CASSSDPGTGHTSFSYEQYF. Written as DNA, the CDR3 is TGTGCCAGCAGCTCTGACCCCGGGACAGGCCACACTTCTTTCTCCTACGAGCAGTACTTC.

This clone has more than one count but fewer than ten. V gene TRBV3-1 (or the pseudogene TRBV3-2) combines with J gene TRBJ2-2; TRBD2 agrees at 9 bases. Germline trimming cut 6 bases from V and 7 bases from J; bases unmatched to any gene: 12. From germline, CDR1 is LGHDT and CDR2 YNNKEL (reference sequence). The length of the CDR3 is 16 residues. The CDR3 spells CASSNFAGGDGGELFF. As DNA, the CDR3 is TGTGCCAGCAGTAACTTCGCGGGAGGGGACGGCGGGGAGCTGTTTTTT.

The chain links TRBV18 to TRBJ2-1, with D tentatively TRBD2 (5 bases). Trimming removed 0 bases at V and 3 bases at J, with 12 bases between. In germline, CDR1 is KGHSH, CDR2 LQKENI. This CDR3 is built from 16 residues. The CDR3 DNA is TGTGCCAGCTCACCACCAGCGCGGGCCCTCTACAATGAGCAGTTCTTC. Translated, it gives CASSPPARALYNEQFF.

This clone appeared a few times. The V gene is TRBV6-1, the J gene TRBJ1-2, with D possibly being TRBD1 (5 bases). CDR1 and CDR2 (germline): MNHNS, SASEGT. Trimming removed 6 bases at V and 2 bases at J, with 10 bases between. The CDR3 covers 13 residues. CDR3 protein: CASSQAGNYGYTF. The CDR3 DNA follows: TGTGCCAGCAGCCAAGCAGGGAACTATGGCTACACCTTC.

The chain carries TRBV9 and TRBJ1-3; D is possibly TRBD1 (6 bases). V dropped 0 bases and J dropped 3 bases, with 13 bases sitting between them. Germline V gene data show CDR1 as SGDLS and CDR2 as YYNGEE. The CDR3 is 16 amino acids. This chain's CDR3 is CASSVGPGGGGNTIYF. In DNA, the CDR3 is TGTGCCAGCAGCGTAGGTCCTGGGGGCGGTGGAAACACCATATATTTT.

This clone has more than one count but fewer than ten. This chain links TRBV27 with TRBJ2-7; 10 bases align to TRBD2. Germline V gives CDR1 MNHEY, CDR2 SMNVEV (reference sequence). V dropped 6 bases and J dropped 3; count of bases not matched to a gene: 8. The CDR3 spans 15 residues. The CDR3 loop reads CASRVPRTSGYEQYF. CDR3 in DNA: TGTGCCAGCAGAGTCCCCCGGACTAGCGGCTACGAGCAGTACTTC.

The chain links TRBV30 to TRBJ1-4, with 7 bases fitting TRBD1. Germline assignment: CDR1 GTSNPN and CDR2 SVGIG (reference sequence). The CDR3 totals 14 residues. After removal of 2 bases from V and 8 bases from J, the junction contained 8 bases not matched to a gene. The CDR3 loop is CAWSSDRVTEKLFF. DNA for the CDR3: TGTGCCTGGAGTTCCGACAGGGTGACGGAAAAACTGTTTTTT.

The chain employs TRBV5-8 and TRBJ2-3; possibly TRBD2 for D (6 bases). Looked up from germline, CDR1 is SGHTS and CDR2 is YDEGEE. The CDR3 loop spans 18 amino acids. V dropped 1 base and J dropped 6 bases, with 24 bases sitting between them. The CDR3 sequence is CASSLTLTSNRGGDTQYF. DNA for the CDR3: TGTGCCAGCAGCTTGACCTTAACTAGCAACCGAGGCGGGGATACGCAGTATTTT.

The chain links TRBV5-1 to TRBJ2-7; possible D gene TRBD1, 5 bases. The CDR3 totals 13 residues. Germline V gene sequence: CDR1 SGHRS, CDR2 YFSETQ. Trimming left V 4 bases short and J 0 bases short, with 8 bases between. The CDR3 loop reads CASSLQVSYEQYF. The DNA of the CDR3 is TGCGCCAGCAGCCTACAGGTCTCCTACGAGCAGTACTTC.

CDR3 nucleotides: TGTGCCAGCAGTCCCCAACAGGGGGCTTACTATGGCTACACCTTC. It codes for CASSPQQGAYYGYTF. The V and J genes are TRBV6-4 and TRBJ1-2; TRBD1 aligns across 9 bases. CDR3 length: 15 residues. The ends lost 5 bases at V and 3 bases at J; junction bases unmatched: 7. Germline CDR1 is MRHNA and CDR2 is SNTAGT.

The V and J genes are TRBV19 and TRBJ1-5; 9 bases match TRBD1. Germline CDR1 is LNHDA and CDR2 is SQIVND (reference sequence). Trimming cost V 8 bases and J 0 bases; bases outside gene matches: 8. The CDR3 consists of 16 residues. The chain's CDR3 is CASRDREAGSNQPQHF. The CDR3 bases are TGTGCCAGTCGGGACAGGGAGGCCGGTAGCAATCAGCCCCAGCATTTT.

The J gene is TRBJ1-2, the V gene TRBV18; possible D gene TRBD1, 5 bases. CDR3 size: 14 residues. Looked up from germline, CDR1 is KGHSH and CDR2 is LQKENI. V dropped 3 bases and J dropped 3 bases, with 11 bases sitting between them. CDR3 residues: CASSPRTGDYGYTF. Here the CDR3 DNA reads TGTGCCAGCTCACCCCGAACGGGGGACTATGGCTACACCTTC.